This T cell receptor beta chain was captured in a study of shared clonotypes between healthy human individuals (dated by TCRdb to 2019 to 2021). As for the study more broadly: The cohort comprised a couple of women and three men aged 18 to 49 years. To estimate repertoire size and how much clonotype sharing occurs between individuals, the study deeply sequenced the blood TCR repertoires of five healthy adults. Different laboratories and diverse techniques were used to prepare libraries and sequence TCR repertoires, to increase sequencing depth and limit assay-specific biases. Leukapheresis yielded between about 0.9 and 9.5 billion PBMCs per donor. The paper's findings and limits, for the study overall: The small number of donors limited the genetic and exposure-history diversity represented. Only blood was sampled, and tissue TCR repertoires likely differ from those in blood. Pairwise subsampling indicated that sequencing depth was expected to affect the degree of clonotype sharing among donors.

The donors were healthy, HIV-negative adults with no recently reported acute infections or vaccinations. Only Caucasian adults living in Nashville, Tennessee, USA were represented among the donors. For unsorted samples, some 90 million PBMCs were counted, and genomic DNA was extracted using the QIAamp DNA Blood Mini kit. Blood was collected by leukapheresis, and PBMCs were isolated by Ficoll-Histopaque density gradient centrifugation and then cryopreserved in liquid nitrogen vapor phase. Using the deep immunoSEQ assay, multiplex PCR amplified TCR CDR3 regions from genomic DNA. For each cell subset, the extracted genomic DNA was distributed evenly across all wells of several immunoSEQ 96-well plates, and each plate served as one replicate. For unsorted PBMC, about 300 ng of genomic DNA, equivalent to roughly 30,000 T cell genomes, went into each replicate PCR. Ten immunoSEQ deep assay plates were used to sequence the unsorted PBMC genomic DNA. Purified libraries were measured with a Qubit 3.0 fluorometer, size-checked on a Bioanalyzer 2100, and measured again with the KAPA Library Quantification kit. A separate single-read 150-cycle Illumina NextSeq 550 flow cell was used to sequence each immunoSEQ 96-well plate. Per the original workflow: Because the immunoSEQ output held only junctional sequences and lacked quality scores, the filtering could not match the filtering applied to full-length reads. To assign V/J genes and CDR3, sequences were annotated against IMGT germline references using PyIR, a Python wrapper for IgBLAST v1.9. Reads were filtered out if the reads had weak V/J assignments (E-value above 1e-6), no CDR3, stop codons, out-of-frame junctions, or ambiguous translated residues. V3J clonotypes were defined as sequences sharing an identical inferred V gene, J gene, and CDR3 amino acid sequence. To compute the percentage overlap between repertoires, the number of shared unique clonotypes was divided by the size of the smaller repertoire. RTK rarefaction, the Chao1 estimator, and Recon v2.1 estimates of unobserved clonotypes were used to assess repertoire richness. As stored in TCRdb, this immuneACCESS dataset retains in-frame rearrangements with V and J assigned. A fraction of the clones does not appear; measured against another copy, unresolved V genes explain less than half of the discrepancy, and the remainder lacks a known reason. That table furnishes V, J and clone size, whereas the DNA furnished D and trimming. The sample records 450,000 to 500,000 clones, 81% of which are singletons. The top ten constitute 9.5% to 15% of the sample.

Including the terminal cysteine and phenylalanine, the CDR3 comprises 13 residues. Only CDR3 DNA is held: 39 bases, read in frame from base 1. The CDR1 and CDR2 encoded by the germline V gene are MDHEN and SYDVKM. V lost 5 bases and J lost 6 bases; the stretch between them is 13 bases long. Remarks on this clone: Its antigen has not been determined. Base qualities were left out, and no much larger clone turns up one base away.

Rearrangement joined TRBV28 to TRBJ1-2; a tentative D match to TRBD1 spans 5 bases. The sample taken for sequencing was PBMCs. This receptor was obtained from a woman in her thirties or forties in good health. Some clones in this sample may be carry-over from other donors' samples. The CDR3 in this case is CASSRGSGDGYTF. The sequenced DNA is TGTGCCAGCAGTAGGGGCTCCGGGGATGGCTACACCTTC.